The T cell receptor (beta chain) described here comes from a study of T cell clusters in autoimmune cytopenias. This CDR3 comprises 16 residues. TRB was amplified by touch-down multiplex PCR, primer pools A and B combined. TCRdb reworked the multiplex PCR reads into one entry per CDR3 protein, no DNA. In total, the table holds some 7,000 distinct CDR3 sequences. TRB amplification used approximately 250 ng of peripheral blood genomic DNA. The gene calls are TRBV12-3 or TRBV12-4 and TRBJ1-2; the D gene TCRdb calls, TRBD1, cannot be checked with no DNA. This TCR derives from a human donor with an autoimmune cytopenia or autoimmune hepatitis (not recorded which). The sequenced material came from peripheral blood. CDR3 sequence: CASSRGQTKTNYGYTF.